Listed below are T cell receptor beta chains from one sample, sequenced in a study of T cell responses to AZD1222 COVID-19 vaccine. Some clones are missing from TCRdb's copy, which holds only in-frame ones; the method was immunoSEQ multiplex PCR. The sample contains about 120,000 clones, about 90% of which appear only once. Sequencing was performed on peripheral blood, taken on day 0 of AZD1222 vaccination. All receptors come from an adult in good health. Both conserved end residues are part of each CDR3. A D gene is named only where the DNA matches it firmly. Size is stated for part of the rows, as once, few or many counts, or as a class when the clone is expanded.

cdr3_nt	cdr3_aa	clone_size	j_call	d_call	v_call
TGTGCCAGCTCACCAGGCGGGGGGCGTAGAAGCGAAAAACTGTTTTTT	CASSPGGGRRSEKLFF	NA	TRBJ1-4	NA	TRBV18
TGTGCCAGCAGCGGAAAGGACAGGGGGCCGTTTGGAAACACCATATATTTT	CASSGKDRGPFGNTIYF	NA	TRBJ1-3	TRBD1	TRBV9
TGCGCCAGCCAGGGAGAGACTAGCACAGATACGCAGTATTTT	CASQGETSTDTQYF	NA	TRBJ2-3	NA	TRBV5-1
TGTGCCAGCAGCCAAGGACAGTATAGCAATCAGCCCCAGCATTTT	CASSQGQYSNQPQHF	NA	TRBJ1-5	NA	TRBV7-8
TGTGCCAGCAGGGTTCGGACGGCCAAGGGGGCCCAGTACTTC	CASRVRTAKGAQYF	NA	TRBJ2-5	NA	TRBV5-6
TGTGCCATCAGTGAGTTCGAGAACACTGAAGCTTTCTTT	CAISEFENTEAFF	NA	TRBJ1-1	NA	TRBV10-3
TGTGCCAGCTCTCCCCCAGGGCCACGGGGTGAAAAACTGTTTTTT	CASSPPGPRGEKLFF	NA	TRBJ1-4	NA	TRBV18
TGTGCCAGCAGTTTTCTCATGAACACTGAAGCTTTCTTT	CASSFLMNTEAFF	NA	TRBJ1-1	NA	TRBV27
TGTGCCAGCAGTCTCAAGATGAACACTGAAGCTTTCTTT	CASSLKMNTEAFF	NA	TRBJ1-1	NA	TRBV27
TGCAGCGTCGGACACGGGCAGAACACTGAAGCTTTCTTT	CSVGHGQNTEAFF	once	TRBJ1-1	NA	TRBV29-1
TGTGCCAGCAGCCAAGGACAGGGTCTTAACTATGGCTACACCTTC	CASSQGQGLNYGYTF	NA	TRBJ1-2	TRBD1	TRBV3-1/TRBV3-2
TGTGCCAGCAGCCAACTAGAAAATCAGCCCCAGCATTTT	CASSQLENQPQHF	NA	TRBJ1-5	NA	TRBV12-3/TRBV12-4
TGTGCCAGCAGCCTAGTGGGACCTGAAGCTTTCTTT	CASSLVGPEAFF	NA	TRBJ1-1	NA	TRBV7-9
TGTGCCAGCAGCCAATTGAAGGGGGCTCGTCAGCCCCAGCATTTT	CASSQLKGARQPQHF	NA	TRBJ1-5	TRBD1	TRBV7-8
TGTGCCAGCAGCTTATCTCGGGGACAGCCCCAGCATTTT	CASSLSRGQPQHF	NA	TRBJ1-5	NA	TRBV11-2
TGTGCCAGCAGCTTGGGCGGGAGGGACCACGAGCAGTACTTC	CASSLGGRDHEQYF	NA	TRBJ2-7	TRBD2	TRBV7-9
TGTGCCAGCTTCAGAACGGGACAGGGGAATTTCGCTAGATATGGCTACACCTTC	CASFRTGQGNFARYGYTF	once	TRBJ1-2	TRBD1	TRBV18
TGTGCCAGCAGCGTCGGGACTAGCGGGGGATTCTACGAGCAGTACTTC	CASSVGTSGGFYEQYF	NA	TRBJ2-7	TRBD2	TRBV11-3
TGTGCCAGCAGCGTAGCGGTAGATCCCAACTATGGCTACACCTTC	CASSVAVDPNYGYTF	NA	TRBJ1-2	NA	TRBV9
TGTGCCTGGAAACCGACTAGCGGGGGTGTTGTGCAGTACTTC	CAWKPTSGGVVQYF	NA	TRBJ2-7	TRBD2	TRBV30
TGTGCCAGCAGTTTAAGGGTCGGGCAGCCCCAGCATTTT	CASSLRVGQPQHF	NA	TRBJ1-5	NA	TRBV28
TGTGCCAGCAGCTTAGACGGCACAGGGTTAGGCTACACCTTC	CASSLDGTGLGYTF	NA	TRBJ1-2	NA	TRBV7-3
TGTGCCATCAGTGGCCGCCACAGCTCCTACAATGAGCAGTTCTTC	CAISGRHSSYNEQFF	once	TRBJ2-1	NA	TRBV10-3
TGTGCCAGCAGTCCCATATCAAGGAACACTGAAGCTTTCTTT	CASSPISRNTEAFF	NA	TRBJ1-1	NA	TRBV28
TGCGCCAGCAGCCAAGGGAGGCTGAGGGGGCTTACTAACTATGGCTACACCTTC	CASSQGRLRGLTNYGYTF	NA	TRBJ1-2	TRBD1	TRBV4-1
TGTGCCAGCAGCCCGGCGGCGGGGGCCAGGGAGACCCAGTACTTC	CASSPAAGARETQYF	NA	TRBJ2-5	NA	TRBV5-4
TGTGCCAGCAGCTTCTTGACAGAGAACACTGAAGCTTTCTTT	CASSFLTENTEAFF	NA	TRBJ1-1	NA	TRBV7-9
TGTGCCACCAGCAGAGACTATCTTAGCAATCAGCCCCAGCATTTT	CATSRDYLSNQPQHF	NA	TRBJ1-5	NA	TRBV15
TGTGCCAGCAGTTCACAGGGGGCAGGGGAAAACATTCAGTACTTC	CASSSQGAGENIQYF	NA	TRBJ2-4	TRBD1	TRBV2
TGTGCCAGCAGTTTACAGGGGAGAAAAAATAGCAATCAGCCCCAGCATTTT	CASSLQGRKNSNQPQHF	NA	TRBJ1-5	NA	TRBV28
TGTGCCAGCAGCGTAGCACCGGACCGCCGGGGCGAGCAGTACTTC	CASSVAPDRRGEQYF	NA	TRBJ2-7	NA	TRBV9
TGTGCCAGCAGCGCCACAGGGGAGGATACTGAAGCTTTCTTT	CASSATGEDTEAFF	NA	TRBJ1-1	TRBD1	TRBV7-3
TGTGCCAGCTCACCTCCGGGGTCTAGCGGCTCCTACGAGCAGTACTTC	CASSPPGSSGSYEQYF	NA	TRBJ2-7	TRBD2	TRBV18
TGTGCCAGCAGCCGGACAGGGAGCAATCAGCCCCAGCATTTT	CASSRTGSNQPQHF	NA	TRBJ1-5	TRBD1	TRBV6-6
TGTGCCAGCTCACCCAGGGGAAGCACAGATACGCAGTATTTT	CASSPRGSTDTQYF	once	TRBJ2-3	NA	TRBV18
TGTGCCAGCTCACCGGGACGTCTAAACACTGAAGCTTTCTTT	CASSPGRLNTEAFF	once	TRBJ1-1	NA	TRBV18
TGTGCCATCAGTGAGTCAGTCCACACAGGGACGGTGTTTTTT	CAISESVHTGTVFF	few	TRBJ2-2	NA	TRBV10-3
TGTGCCAGCAGCTTGTTAGGTAACACTGAAGCTTTCTTT	CASSLLGNTEAFF	NA	TRBJ1-1	NA	TRBV11-1
TGTGCCAGCAGTCAATCTCAAGGACAGTTCCATGGCTACACCTTC	CASSQSQGQFHGYTF	NA	TRBJ1-2	NA	TRBV27
TGTGCCAGCAGTTCCCACGAGACAAACAATGAGCAGTTCTTC	CASSSHETNNEQFF	NA	TRBJ2-1	NA	TRBV6-5
TGTGCAAGTCGCGCCGGACAGGGAGCTTCACCCCTCCACTTT	CASRAGQGASPLHF	NA	TRBJ1-6	NA	TRBV12-2
TGCGCCAGCAGCCCCAGGGGGTCCGTCTATGGCTACACCTTC	CASSPRGSVYGYTF	NA	TRBJ1-2	TRBD1	TRBV5-1
TGTGCCTGGAGTCGAGCCAGCGCGCGGTGGGAGACCCAGTACTTC	CAWSRASARWETQYF	NA	TRBJ2-5	NA	TRBV30
TGTGCCAGCAGCTTAGCAGGTGCCTACAATGAGCAGTTCTTC	CASSLAGAYNEQFF	NA	TRBJ2-1	NA	TRBV7-9